This entry concerns a single TCR beta chain. What it binds is unknown. The record originates from a study of OX40 agonist ivuxolimab in advanced cancers. Study as a whole: Ivuxolimab was delivered to patients intravenously every 2 weeks at doses spanning 0.01 to 10 mg/kg. Study-wide points: Average numbers of expanded clones were greater in CD8+ T cells than in CD4+.

Data came from immunoSEQ multiplex PCR; TCRdb stores just in-frame clones and leaves some out. The sample yields 100,000 to 140,000 clones, roughly 90% seen once. Sequencing used CD4+ or CD8+ T cells sorted from blood, obtained in a trial of the OX40 agonist ivuxolimab. The origin of this receptor is an adult with an advanced solid tumor such as melanoma, head and neck, liver or kidney cancer.

The CDR3 DNA reads TGTGCCAGCAGGGCCGGGACCAGGGGCACAGATACGCAGTATTTT. It yields the protein CASRAGTRGTDTQYF. The gene calls are TRBV5-4 and TRBJ2-3; tentatively, D is TRBD1 or TRBD2 (5 bases each). V dropped 5 bases and J dropped 1 base, with 14 bases sitting between them. The germline V gene has CDR1 SGHNT and CDR2 YYREEE (reference sequence). The CDR3 runs 15 residues.